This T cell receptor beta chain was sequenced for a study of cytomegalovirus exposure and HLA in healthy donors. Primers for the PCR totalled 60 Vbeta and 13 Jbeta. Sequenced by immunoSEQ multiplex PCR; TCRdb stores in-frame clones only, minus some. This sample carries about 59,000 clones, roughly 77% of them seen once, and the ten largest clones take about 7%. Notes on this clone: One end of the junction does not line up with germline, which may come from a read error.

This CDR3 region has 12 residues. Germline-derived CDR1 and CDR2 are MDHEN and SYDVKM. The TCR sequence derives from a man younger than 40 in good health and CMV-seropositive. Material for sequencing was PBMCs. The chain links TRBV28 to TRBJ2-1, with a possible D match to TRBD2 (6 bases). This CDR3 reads CASSLLEGSGIF. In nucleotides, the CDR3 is TGTGCCAGCAGTTTATTGGAGGGTTCCGGGATCTTC.